A selection of T cell receptor beta chains follows, all from one sample in a study of shared clonotypes between healthy human individuals. Libraries were prepared by immunoSEQ multiplex PCR; TCRdb keeps only in-frame clonotypes and omits some of them. The sample carries millions of clones, 85% to 95% recorded once. The sample consisted of naive CD4+ T cells sorted from blood. These receptor sequences come from a man aged 18 to 30 in good health. CDR3s include the opening cysteine and the closing phenylalanine or tryptophan. D genes are given only for firm matches. The size entry is marked missing in some rows and otherwise reads once, few, many or a size class.

.	TRBV29-1	TRBJ1-1	.	TGCAGCGGCCGCGAACAGTCGAACACTGAAGCTTTCTTT	CSGREQSNTEAFF
.	TRBV5-4	TRBJ2-5	.	TGTGCCAGCAGCTTGCGACGGGAGACCCAGTACTTC	CASSLRRETQYF
once	TRBV19	TRBJ1-2	.	TGTGCCAGTAGTGCTCGAAGCGGCTACACCTTC	CASSARSGYTF
.	TRBV5-4	TRBJ1-4	.	TGTGCCAGCAGCACCAGGCAACAAAGTAATGAAAAACTGTTTTTT	CASSTRQQSNEKLFF
.	TRBV25-1	TRBJ1-4	.	TGTGCCAGCAGTGAAAATTGGGGGCTGTTTTTT	CASSENWGLFF
once	TRBV11-2	TRBJ1-1	TRBD1	TGTGCCAGCAGCCCACAGGGGGTGAACACTGAAGCTTTCTTT	CASSPQGVNTEAFF
once	TRBV28	TRBJ1-2	TRBD1	TGTGCCAGCAGTTGGGACAGGTGGCTCTATGGCTACACCTTC	CASSWDRWLYGYTF
.	TRBV10-3	TRBJ2-5	TRBD2	TGTGCCATCAGCCAACTTGGCGGGAGAGAGGAGACCCAGTACTTC	CAISQLGGREETQYF
.	TRBV6-5	TRBJ1-4	.	TGTGCCAGCACCACGACCTTTTCAACTAATGAAAAACTGTTTTTT	CASTTTFSTNEKLFF
.	TRBV6-5	TRBJ1-6	.	TGTGCCAGCAGTCGTGTGCGGAATTCACCCCTCCACTTT	CASSRVRNSPLHF
.	TRBV10-1	TRBJ1-2	.	TGCGCCAGCAGTGAGTCCTACAACCCGCGGGGCTATGGCTACACCTTC	CASSESYNPRGYGYTF
.	TRBV7-6	TRBJ2-7	TRBD1	TGTGCCAGCAGTTTAGGGGCAGGGGGAGAATACGAGCAGTACTTC	CASSLGAGGEYEQYF
.	TRBV5-1	TRBJ2-7	TRBD2	TGCGCCACCGCCCAGGGGCTAGCGGGAGTTAACGAGCAGTACTTC	CATAQGLAGVNEQYF
.	TRBV7-2	TRBJ2-5	.	TGTGCCAGCAGCTTAGAGGGAGTGGAGACCCAGTACTTC	CASSLEGVETQYF
.	TRBV28	TRBJ1-1	TRBD1	TGTGCCAGCAGCCAAGTGGACAGGGGGCATCCTGAAGCTTTCTTT	CASSQVDRGHPEAFF
.	TRBV10-3	TRBJ2-3	TRBD2	TGTGCCATCAGTGAAAGTCTAGCGGGGGGCACAGATACGCAGTATTTT	CAISESLAGGTDTQYF
.	TRBV10-1	TRBJ2-7	.	TGCGCCGGGAAGTCTACCCGTCGCGAGCAGTACTTC	CAGKSTRREQYF
.	TRBV27	TRBJ1-5	TRBD1	TGTGCCAGCAGCCCCTTGGACAGGGCTAGTCAGCCCCAGCATTTT	CASSPLDRASQPQHF
.	TRBV6-5	TRBJ2-3	TRBD1	TGTGCCAGCAGTCGGACAGGGGTTGTCGATACGCAGTATTTT	CASSRTGVVDTQYF
once	TRBV18	TRBJ2-7	.	TGTGCCAGCTCACAGACAGCAAGCTACGAGCAGTACTTC	CASSQTASYEQYF
.	TRBV5-6	TRBJ1-4	TRBD1	TGTGCCAGCAGCCTAGGGACAGACGGGGAGAATGAAAAACTGTTTTTT	CASSLGTDGENEKLFF
.	TRBV7-6	TRBJ2-2	.	TGTGCCAGCAGCTTAGTTATCTCAACCAGGGAGTATACCGGGGAGCTGTTTTTT	CASSLVISTREYTGELFF
.	TRBV20-1	TRBJ2-5	.	TGCAGTGCTGGAGGGACCCAGTACTTC	CSAGGTQYF
.	TRBV2	TRBJ1-2	.	TGTGCCAGCAGTGTAGGGGTCGGCTATGGCTACACCTTC	CASSVGVGYGYTF
.	TRBV7-6	TRBJ2-7	.	TGTGCCAGCAGCTTAGCGCTCGGGGAACGTGTCCGGGGCGAGCAGTACTTC	CASSLALGERVRGEQYF
.	TRBV5-1	TRBJ1-3	.	TGCGCCAGCAGCTTGGAGGGGACCGTTGGAAACACCATATATTTT	CASSLEGTVGNTIYF
.	TRBV11-2	TRBJ2-3	.	TGTGCCAGCAGCAATAGCCCGACTATCGGCACAGATACGCAGTATTTT	CASSNSPTIGTDTQYF
.	TRBV30	TRBJ2-1	.	TGTGCCTGGAGTCGGGGGACATCTGGCTGGCGAATTGATAATGAGCAGTTCTTC	CAWSRGTSGWRIDNEQFF
.	TRBV10-1	TRBJ2-7	.	TGCGCCAGCAGTGAGTCGAAGACAGGAAAGGACGAGCAGTACTTC	CASSESKTGKDEQYF
.	TRBV4-2	TRBJ2-3	.	TGTGCCAGCAGCCAAGATGACTCTCTTGGAGATACGCAGTATTTT	CASSQDDSLGDTQYF
.	TRBV10-3	TRBJ1-5	.	TGTGCCATCAGTTCCGGGAATAGCAATCAGCCCCAGCATTTT	CAISSGNSNQPQHF
.	TRBV4-2	TRBJ1-6	TRBD1	TGTGCCAGCAGCACAGCCCCCCGACAGGGGGGTAGTAATTCACCCCTCCACTTT	CASSTAPRQGGSNSPLHF
.	TRBV5-4	TRBJ1-5	.	TGTGCCAGCGGAACGAGGGGGATTCAGCCCCAGCATTTT	CASGTRGIQPQHF
.	TRBV5-1	TRBJ2-7	.	TGCGCCAGCAGCTCGATGGGGCTAGCAAACTACGAGCAGTACTTC	CASSSMGLANYEQYF
.	TRBV11-1	TRBJ2-7	TRBD2	TGTGCCAGCAGCTCCGCCTCTAGCGGGGGCACCTACGAGCAGTACTTC	CASSSASSGGTYEQYF
.	TRBV28	TRBJ1-2	TRBD1	TGTGCCAGCACCAGTCAGGGGGAAGGCTACACCTTC	CASTSQGEGYTF
.	TRBV28	TRBJ2-2	.	TGTGCCAGCAGTCCACAGGGTTCCACCGGGGAGCTGTTTTTT	CASSPQGSTGELFF
.	TRBV5-4	TRBJ2-7	.	TGTGCCAGCAGCTTGGGACTAGGGGACTACGAGCAGTACTTC	CASSLGLGDYEQYF
once	TRBV2	TRBJ2-2	.	TGTGCCAGCAGTGAGGAGGCCACCGGGGAGCTGTTTTTT	CASSEEATGELFF
.	TRBV21-1	TRBJ2-7	.	TGTGCCAGCAGCAGAGGGACAGACCCCTACGAGCAGTACTTC	CASSRGTDPYEQYF
.	TRBV6-1	TRBJ1-1	TRBD1	TGTGCCAGCCTGGACAGGGGATATCCGAACACTGAAGCTTTCTTT	CASLDRGYPNTEAFF
.	TRBV28	TRBJ1-4	TRBD1	TGTGCCAGCAGTTTATTGGGGACAGGTGGGGAGGAAAAACTGTTTTTT	CASSLLGTGGEEKLFF
.	TRBV6-6	TRBJ2-1	TRBD1	TGTGCCAGCAGTTCCAGACAGGGCAGCTCCTACAATGAGCAGTTCTTC	CASSSRQGSSYNEQFF
once	TRBV5-1	TRBJ1-1	TRBD1	TGCGCCAGCAGCTTGGGAGGGACAGGCACTGAAGCTTTCTTT	CASSLGGTGTEAFF
.	TRBV18	TRBJ1-1	TRBD1	TGTGCCAGCTCACCTCTCCTGACAGGGGGGAACACTGAAGCTTTCTTT	CASSPLLTGGNTEAFF
.	TRBV30	TRBJ2-3	.	TGTGCCTGGACCACCACAGATACGCAGTATTTT	CAWTTTDTQYF
.	TRBV4-1	TRBJ2-7	TRBD1	TGCGCCAGCAGCCCACCCGGGACAGGGCACTACGAGCAGTACTTC	CASSPPGTGHYEQYF
.	TRBV4-2	TRBJ1-2	.	TGTGCCAGCAGCCAAAGGGGTGGCTACACCTTC	CASSQRGGYTF
.	TRBV5-1	TRBJ1-2	TRBD1	TGCGCCAGCAGCTGGGGACAGGGCAAGCCTTATGGCTACACCTTC	CASSWGQGKPYGYTF
.	TRBV11-2	TRBJ2-2	.	TGTGCCAGCAACCTAGCGAAGGGACTCACCGGGGAGCTGTTTTTT	CASNLAKGLTGELFF
.	TRBV4-1	TRBJ1-4	.	TGCGCCAGCAGCCAATGGGAAGGGCCCACAACTAATGAAAAACTGTTTTTT	CASSQWEGPTTNEKLFF
.	TRBV5-1	TRBJ2-5	.	TGCGCCAGCAGCTTGGAAGGGGGTCAAGAGACCCAGTACTTC	CASSLEGGQETQYF
.	TRBV10-3	TRBJ2-5	.	TGTGCCACCTCCCTAGGACAGGGAGGGGTGACCCAGTACTTC	CATSLGQGGVTQYF
.	TRBV30	TRBJ1-2	TRBD1	TGTGCCTGGTCGGGACAGCGAAACTATGGCTACACCTTC	CAWSGQRNYGYTF